The clone carrying this T cell receptor beta chain was counted ten times or more. The CDR3 covers 12 residues. Germline V gene data show CDR1 as SGHRS and CDR2 as YFSETQ. Between the trimmed V and J ends, which lost 1 base and 7 bases, there was a span of 6 bases. Each CDR3 protein gets one entry after TCRdb re-called the 5' RACE reads with MiXCR. The sample contains roughly 310,000 distinct CDR3 sequences, about 15% of which appear only once. This sample was taken from a study of T-cell memory formation after mild COVID-19. This receptor was obtained from a man aged 18 to 30 who had mild COVID-19 (a few samples of this study predate the infection). Cell type and time point are not known. The chain employs TRBV5-1 and TRBJ2-1, with D unresolved. The sequenced material came from PBMCs or a T cell subset sorted from them (not recorded which). The CDR3 here is CASSLFGNEQFF. Here the CDR3 DNA reads TGCGCCAGCAGCTTGTTCGGGAATGAGCAGTTCTTC.